This is a list of T cell receptor beta chains from one sample in a study of long-term antiretroviral therapy in people with HIV. Using immunoSEQ multiplex PCR, the repertoire was profiled, and TCRdb retains in-frame clones only, with some absent. The table includes roughly 45,000 clones, about 81% detected once. Sequencing was performed on unsorted PBMCs, taken 0.8 years after starting antiretroviral therapy. The receptor set was obtained from a young woman with HIV. The CDR3 runs from the conserved cysteine through the conserved F or W. D genes are given only for firm matches. Not all rows give a size; the values are once, few, many and, for expanded clones, a class.

TGTGCCGCCGGGAGTTTCTCCGAGCAGTACTTC	CAAGSFSEQYF	NA	NA	TRBV19	TRBJ2-7	11
TGTGCCAGCAAGAATGACAGGGCTTACAATCAGCCCCAGCATTTT	CASKNDRAYNQPQHF	TRBD1	NA	TRBV6-1	TRBJ1-5	15
TGTGCCAGCAGCGTAGATTTGAGGACAGGGTCCGGCACCGGGGAGCTGTTTTTT	CASSVDLRTGSGTGELFF	TRBD1	NA	TRBV9	TRBJ2-2	18
TGTGCCAGCAGTTACTTGCTAGAGCAGTACTTC	CASSYLLEQYF	NA	NA	TRBV6-5	TRBJ2-7	11
TGTGCCAGTAGTATAATAGCGGGGCCTCGGATCAAGCAGTACTTC	CASSIIAGPRIKQYF	TRBD2	NA	TRBV19	TRBJ2-7	15
TGTGCCAGCAGCGGACTCCTGAGACACCAGAGCTCCTACGAGCAGTACTTC	CASSGLLRHQSSYEQYF	NA	NA	TRBV21-1	TRBJ2-7	17
TGTGCCAGCAGCTTAGGTTCAGTTTCCAATCAGCCCCAGCATTTT	CASSLGSVSNQPQHF	NA	NA	TRBV7-2	TRBJ1-5	15
TGTGCCAGCAGCCCGGGGTGGGGAAATAAGGAGCAGTTCTTC	CASSPGWGNKEQFF	NA	NA	TRBV5-4	TRBJ2-1	14
TGTGCCAGCAGCTTAGTGTCAGGGACCGGAGGAGGCGGCTACACCTTC	CASSLVSGTGGGGYTF	NA	NA	TRBV7-2	TRBJ1-2	16
TGTGCCAGCAGTAACACCAAAACAGGGGTGGCTGGAAACACCATATATTTT	CASSNTKTGVAGNTIYF	TRBD1	NA	TRBV28	TRBJ1-3	17
TGTGCCAGCAGCTCCCAACTAACCCCCAGCTCCTACAATGAGCAGTTCTTC	CASSSQLTPSSYNEQFF	NA	once	TRBV7-3	TRBJ2-1	17
TGCAGCTCCGGGAGGGTGAGCGATGAAGATACGCAGTATTTT	CSSGRVSDEDTQYF	TRBD2	NA	TRBV29-1	TRBJ2-3	14
TGTGCCAGTAGTATCTCAGCGGGCCTCCCCAAAAACATTCAGTACTTC	CASSISAGLPKNIQYF	NA	NA	TRBV19	TRBJ2-4	16
TGTGCCAGCAGTGAAGGGGTGGATCCAAGGCCCCAGCATTTT	CASSEGVDPRPQHF	NA	few	TRBV2	TRBJ1-5	14
TGCGCCAGCAGCCAGGATACTAGCGATGTACTGACCCAGTACTTC	CASSQDTSDVLTQYF	TRBD2	NA	TRBV4-3	TRBJ2-5	15
TGTGCCAGCAGCCCTAGGCGGGACTCCTACAATGAGCAGTTCTTC	CASSPRRDSYNEQFF	NA	NA	TRBV5-4	TRBJ2-1	15
TGTGCCAGCTTACACAGGGGGCCCACGGCCGGGGAGCTGTTTTTT	CASLHRGPTAGELFF	TRBD1	NA	TRBV5-8	TRBJ2-2	15
TGTGCCAGCAGCGTAGCGACTAGCGGGAGGAATGCAAACCCCTACAATGAGCAGTTCTTC	CASSVATSGRNANPYNEQFF	TRBD2	NA	TRBV9	TRBJ2-1	20
TGTGCCAGCACCCCCCCAGGGAGCGATACTGAAGCTTTCTTT	CASTPPGSDTEAFF	NA	once	TRBV28	TRBJ1-1	14
TGTGCCACCCATAGCGGGAGGGGGCACAATGAGCAGTTCTTC	CATHSGRGHNEQFF	TRBD2	NA	TRBV15	TRBJ2-1	14
TGCGCCAGCAGCCAATTGGGGGCGGCAGATACGCAGTATTTT	CASSQLGAADTQYF	NA	NA	TRBV4-1	TRBJ2-3	14
TGTGCCAGCAGCTTAGATTACGGGAGTGGGAATGAGCAGTTCTTC	CASSLDYGSGNEQFF	NA	once	TRBV7-2	TRBJ2-1	15
TGCGCCAGCAGCCAGGCAGGGGGCTTGGGCACAGATACGCAGTATTTT	CASSQAGGLGTDTQYF	TRBD1	few	TRBV4-3	TRBJ2-3	16
TGCGCCAGCAGTCAGACTGTCCTAGCCAAAAACATTCAGTACTTC	CASSQTVLAKNIQYF	NA	NA	TRBV23-1	TRBJ2-4	15
TGTGCCAGCAGTTCCAGTCCTCCTTATAGCAATCAGCCCCAGCATTTT	CASSSSPPYSNQPQHF	NA	once	TRBV6-5	TRBJ1-5	16
TGTGCCAGCCAAGAGCGGCACAATGAGCAGTTCTTC	CASQERHNEQFF	NA	NA	TRBV7-2	TRBJ2-1	12
TGTGCCAGCAGCCCGGGGACCGGGGTACCCCAGCTTGAAGCTTTCTTT	CASSPGTGVPQLEAFF	NA	few	TRBV5-6	TRBJ1-1	16
TGTGCCAGCAGCCCCCAGGGACGAGATGAAGCTTTCTTT	CASSPQGRDEAFF	NA	NA	TRBV7-2	TRBJ1-1	13
TGTGCCAGTACCCCAACCGGGACAGAAGATACGCAGTATTTT	CASTPTGTEDTQYF	TRBD1	NA	TRBV19	TRBJ2-3	14
TGTGCCAGCAGCTTGGTCGGGACAGGGGACGAGCAGTACTTC	CASSLVGTGDEQYF	TRBD1	NA	TRBV5-4	TRBJ2-7	14
TGTGCCAGCAGTCCGCGGGACACCGCCTCCTACGAGCAGTACTTC	CASSPRDTASYEQYF	NA	NA	TRBV6-6	TRBJ2-7	15
TGTGCCAGCAGCACCGCGCGGTACAATGAGCAGTTCTTC	CASSTARYNEQFF	NA	NA	TRBV28	TRBJ2-1	13
TGTGCCATCCCGGTTTATAGAACAGATACGCAGTATTTT	CAIPVYRTDTQYF	NA	NA	TRBV21-1	TRBJ2-3	13
TGTGCCAGCAGCGTGTCAAGGACCATGGACTATGGCTACACCTTC	CASSVSRTMDYGYTF	NA	NA	TRBV5-6	TRBJ1-2	15
TGTGCCAGCAGTCTCCGGGGGGGGCAAGAGACCCAGTACTTC	CASSLRGGQETQYF	TRBD2	NA	TRBV28	TRBJ2-5	14
TGTGCCAGCAGCCACTCCATTCCTACAGCGAGCTCCCTTTTTGGGGCCAACGTCCTGACTTTC	CASSHSIPTASSLFGANVLTF	NA	NA	TRBV7-3	TRBJ2-6	21
TGTGCCAGCAGCTCCGACAGTTCCTACAATGAGCAGTTCTTC	CASSSDSSYNEQFF	NA	NA	TRBV7-9	TRBJ2-1	14
TGTGCCAGCAGCCAACTAAACGGACTAGCGGGAAGTTACAATGAGCAGTTCTTC	CASSQLNGLAGSYNEQFF	TRBD2	NA	TRBV14	TRBJ2-1	18
TGTGCCAGCAGCTGGGGACGGAATGCTGGAAACACCATATATTTT	CASSWGRNAGNTIYF	NA	few	TRBV11-2	TRBJ1-3	15
TGTGCCAGCAGTTTAACCCCGACGACAATGTACTTC	CASSLTPTTMYF	NA	few	TRBV28	TRBJ2-7	12
TGTGCCAGCAGTGACCGGGACTACAATGAGCAGTTCTTC	CASSDRDYNEQFF	NA	NA	TRBV6-4	TRBJ2-1	13
TGTGCCAGCAGCCCGACCCCGGACAGGGATCAGAACGAGCAGTACTTC	CASSPTPDRDQNEQYF	TRBD1	NA	TRBV7-2	TRBJ2-7	16
TGTGCCAGAAGCTCAGTCCCGACAATCGCAGATACGCAGTATTTT	CARSSVPTIADTQYF	NA	NA	TRBV5-3	TRBJ2-3	15
TGTGCCAGCAGCGAACTAGCGGGATTAAACAATGAGCAGTTCTTC	CASSELAGLNNEQFF	TRBD2	NA	TRBV9	TRBJ2-1	15
TGTGCCAGCTCACCATCGGGGGGAGAAGGGTTCGTGCAGTTCTTC	CASSPSGGEGFVQFF	TRBD2	NA	TRBV18	TRBJ2-1	15
TGTGCCAGCAGCAAAGATCGCAGGGGGAGGACAGATACGCAGTATTTT	CASSKDRRGRTDTQYF	NA	NA	TRBV21-1	TRBJ2-3	16